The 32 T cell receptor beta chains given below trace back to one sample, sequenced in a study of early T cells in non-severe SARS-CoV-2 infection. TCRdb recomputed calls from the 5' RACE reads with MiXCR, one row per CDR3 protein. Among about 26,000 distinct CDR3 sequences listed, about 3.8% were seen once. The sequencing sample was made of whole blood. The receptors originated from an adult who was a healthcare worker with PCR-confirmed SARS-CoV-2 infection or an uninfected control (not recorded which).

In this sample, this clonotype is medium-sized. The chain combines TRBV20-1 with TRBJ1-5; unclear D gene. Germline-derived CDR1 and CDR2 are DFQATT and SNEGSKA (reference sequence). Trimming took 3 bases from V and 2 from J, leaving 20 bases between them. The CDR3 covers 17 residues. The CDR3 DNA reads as TGCAGTGCTAGGGGGTCCGTCCATGGGGATCGCAATCAGCCCCAGCATTTT. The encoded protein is CSARGSVHGDRNQPQHF.

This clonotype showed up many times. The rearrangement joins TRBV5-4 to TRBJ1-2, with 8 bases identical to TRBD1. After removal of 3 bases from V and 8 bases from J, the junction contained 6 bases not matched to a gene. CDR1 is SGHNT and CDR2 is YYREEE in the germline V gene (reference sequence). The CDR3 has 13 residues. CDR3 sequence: CASSSTGVEGYTF. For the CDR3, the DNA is TGTGCCAGCAGCTCGACAGGGGTCGAGGGCTACACCTTC.

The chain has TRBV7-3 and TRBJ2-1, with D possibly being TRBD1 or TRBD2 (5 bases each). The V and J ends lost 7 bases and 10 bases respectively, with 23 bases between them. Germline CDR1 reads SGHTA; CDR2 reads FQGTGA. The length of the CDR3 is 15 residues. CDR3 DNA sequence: TGTGCCAGCACCCCGGGCAGAGGGGCCCCGAGGGAGCAGTTCTTC. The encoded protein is CASTPGRGAPREQFF.

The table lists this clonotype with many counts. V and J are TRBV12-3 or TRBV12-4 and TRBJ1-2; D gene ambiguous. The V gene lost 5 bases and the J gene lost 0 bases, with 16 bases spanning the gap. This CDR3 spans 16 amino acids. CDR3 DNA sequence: TGTGCCAGCAGTCACGGTCGGCGGCTCCCTAACTATGGCTACACCTTC. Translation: CASSHGRRLPNYGYTF.

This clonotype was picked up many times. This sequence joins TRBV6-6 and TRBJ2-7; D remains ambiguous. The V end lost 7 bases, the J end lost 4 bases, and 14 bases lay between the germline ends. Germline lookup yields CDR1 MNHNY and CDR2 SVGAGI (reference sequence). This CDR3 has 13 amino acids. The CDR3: CASTLSDRYEQYF. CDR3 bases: TGTGCCAGCACCCTATCGGATCGGTACGAGCAGTACTTC.

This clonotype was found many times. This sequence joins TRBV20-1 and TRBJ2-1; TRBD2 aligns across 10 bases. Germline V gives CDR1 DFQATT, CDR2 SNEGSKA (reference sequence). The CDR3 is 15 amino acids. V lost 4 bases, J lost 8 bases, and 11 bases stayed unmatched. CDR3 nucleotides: TGCAGTGCTACCACGTCAACTAGCGGGGAGGATGAGCAGTTCTTC. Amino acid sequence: CSATTSTSGEDEQFF.

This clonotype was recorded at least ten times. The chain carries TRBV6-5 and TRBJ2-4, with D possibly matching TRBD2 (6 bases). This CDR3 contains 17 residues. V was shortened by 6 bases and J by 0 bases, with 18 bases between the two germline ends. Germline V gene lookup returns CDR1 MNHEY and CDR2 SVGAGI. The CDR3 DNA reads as TGTGCCAGCAGACCGGGGGAGGCAGTATTAGCCAAAAACATTCAGTACTTC. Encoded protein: CASRPGEAVLAKNIQYF.

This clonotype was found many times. CDR3 in amino acids: CASSRTGYGYTF. CDR3 nucleotides: TGTGCCAGCAGCCGTACAGGGTACGGCTACACCTTC. The chain combines TRBV5-4 with TRBJ1-2, with D possibly TRBD1 on 6 matching bases. Looked up from germline, CDR1 is SGHNT and CDR2 is YYREEE (reference sequence). The CDR3 covers 12 residues. V was pared by 4 bases and J by 8 bases, with 12 bases between.

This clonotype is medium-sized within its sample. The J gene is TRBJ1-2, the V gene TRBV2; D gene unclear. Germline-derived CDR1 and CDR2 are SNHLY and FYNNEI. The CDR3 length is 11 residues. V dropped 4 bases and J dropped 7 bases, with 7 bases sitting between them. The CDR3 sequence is CASSVDSGYTF. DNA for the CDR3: TGTGCCAGCAGTGTGGATAGTGGCTACACCTTC.

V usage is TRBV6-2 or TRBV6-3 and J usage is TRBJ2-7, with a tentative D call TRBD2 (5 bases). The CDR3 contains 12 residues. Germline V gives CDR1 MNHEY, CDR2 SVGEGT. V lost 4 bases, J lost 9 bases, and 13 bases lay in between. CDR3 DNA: TGTGCCAGCAGTTGGGGAGAAACGGTGCAGTACTTC. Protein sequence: CASSWGETVQYF.

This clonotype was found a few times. The CDR3 region is CSVLTGSGEKLFF. CDR3 bases: TGCAGCGTCCTGACGGGGTCAGGGGAAAAACTGTTTTTT. The V gene is TRBV29-1, the J gene TRBJ1-4; a weak D match, TRBD1 (5 bases). The CDR3 has 13 residues. Germline-derived CDR1 and CDR2 are SQVTM and ANQGSEA. V lost 6 bases and J lost 8, with 16 bases in between.

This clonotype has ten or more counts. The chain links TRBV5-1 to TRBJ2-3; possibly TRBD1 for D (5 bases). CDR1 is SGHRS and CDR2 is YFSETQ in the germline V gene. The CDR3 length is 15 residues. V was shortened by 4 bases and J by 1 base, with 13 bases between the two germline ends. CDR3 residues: CASSQGDPRTDTQYF. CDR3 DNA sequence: TGCGCCAGCAGCCAGGGCGACCCTCGCACAGATACGCAGTATTTT.

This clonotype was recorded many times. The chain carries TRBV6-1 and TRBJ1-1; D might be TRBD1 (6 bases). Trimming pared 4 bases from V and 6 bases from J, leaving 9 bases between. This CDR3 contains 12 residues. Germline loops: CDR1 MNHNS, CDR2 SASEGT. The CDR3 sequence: CASSVGGPEAFF. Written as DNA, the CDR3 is TGTGCCAGCAGTGTGGGGGGGCCTGAAGCTTTCTTT.

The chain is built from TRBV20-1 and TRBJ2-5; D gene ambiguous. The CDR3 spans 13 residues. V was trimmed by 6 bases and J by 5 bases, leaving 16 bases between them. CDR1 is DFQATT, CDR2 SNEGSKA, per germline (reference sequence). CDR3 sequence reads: CSATYAGLETQYF. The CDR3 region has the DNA TGCAGTGCCACTTACGCTGGATTGGAGACCCAGTACTTC.

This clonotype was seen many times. The chain's CDR3 is CASSSAIQGPYGYTF. CDR3 nucleotides: TGTGCCAGCAGCTCTGCTATCCAGGGACCCTATGGCTACACCTTC. This rearrangement joins TRBV5-4 to TRBJ1-2; D may be TRBD1 (5 bases). The CDR3 runs 15 residues. Germline assignment: CDR1 SGHNT and CDR2 YYREEE (reference sequence). The V and J ends lost 3 bases and 4 bases respectively, with 16 bases between them. The entire variable domain, with the rest obtained from reference TRBV5-4 and TRBJ1-2, is as follows: ETGVTQSPTHLIKTRGQQVTLRCSSQSGHNTVSWYQQALGQGPQFIFQYYREEENGRGNFPPRFSGLQFPNYSSELNVNALELDDSALYLCASSSAIQGPYGYTFGSGTRLTVV.

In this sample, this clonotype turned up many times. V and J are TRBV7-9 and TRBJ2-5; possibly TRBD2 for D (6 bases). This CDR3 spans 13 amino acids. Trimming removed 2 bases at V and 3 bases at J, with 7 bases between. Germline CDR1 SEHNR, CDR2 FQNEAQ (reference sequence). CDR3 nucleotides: TGTGCCAGCAGCTTACGCGGGGAAGAGACCCAGTACTTC. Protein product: CASSLRGEETQYF.

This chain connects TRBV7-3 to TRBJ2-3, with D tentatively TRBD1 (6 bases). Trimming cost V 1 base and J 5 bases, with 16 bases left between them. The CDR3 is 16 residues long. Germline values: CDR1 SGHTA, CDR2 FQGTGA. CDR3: CASSLMVGQGVDTQYF. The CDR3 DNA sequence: TGTGCCAGCAGCTTAATGGTGGGACAAGGGGTAGATACGCAGTATTTT.

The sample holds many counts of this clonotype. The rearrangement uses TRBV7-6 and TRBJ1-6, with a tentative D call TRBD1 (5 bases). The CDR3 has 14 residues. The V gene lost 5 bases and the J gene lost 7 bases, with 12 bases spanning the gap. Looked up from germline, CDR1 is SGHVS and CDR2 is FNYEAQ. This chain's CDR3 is CASSPGWGNSPLHF. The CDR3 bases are TGTGCCAGCAGCCCGGGTTGGGGGAATTCACCCCTCCACTTT.

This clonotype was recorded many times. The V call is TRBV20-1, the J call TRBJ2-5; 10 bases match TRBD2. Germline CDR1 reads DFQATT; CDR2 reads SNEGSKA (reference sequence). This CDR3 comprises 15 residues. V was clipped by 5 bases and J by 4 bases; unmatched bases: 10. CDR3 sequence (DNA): TGCAGTGCTCAACAACCTAGCGGGAGTGTAGAGACCCAGTACTTC. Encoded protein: CSAQQPSGSVETQYF.

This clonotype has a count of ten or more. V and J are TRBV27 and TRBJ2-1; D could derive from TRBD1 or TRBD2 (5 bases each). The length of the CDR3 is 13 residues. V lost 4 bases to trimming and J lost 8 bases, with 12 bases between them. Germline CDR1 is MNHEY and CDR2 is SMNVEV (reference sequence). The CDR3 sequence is CASSWDPVDEQFF. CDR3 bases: TGTGCCAGCAGTTGGGACCCTGTTGATGAGCAGTTCTTC.

The CDR3 sequence is CASSPEATEAFF. The CDR3, as DNA: TGTGCCAGCTCACCTGAGGCCACTGAAGCTTTCTTT. The V call is TRBV18, the J call TRBJ1-1; D gene uncertain. The CDR3 is 12 amino acids. V was trimmed by 3 bases and J by 4 bases, leaving 6 bases between them. Looked up from germline, CDR1 is KGHSH and CDR2 is LQKENI.

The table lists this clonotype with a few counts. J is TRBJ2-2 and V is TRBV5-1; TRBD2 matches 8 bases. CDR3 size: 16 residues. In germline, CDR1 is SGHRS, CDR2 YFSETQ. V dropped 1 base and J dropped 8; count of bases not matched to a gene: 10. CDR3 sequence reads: CASSLIPGGPAGELFF. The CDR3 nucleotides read TGCGCCAGCAGCTTGATCCCGGGAGGGCCTGCAGGGGAGCTGTTTTTT.

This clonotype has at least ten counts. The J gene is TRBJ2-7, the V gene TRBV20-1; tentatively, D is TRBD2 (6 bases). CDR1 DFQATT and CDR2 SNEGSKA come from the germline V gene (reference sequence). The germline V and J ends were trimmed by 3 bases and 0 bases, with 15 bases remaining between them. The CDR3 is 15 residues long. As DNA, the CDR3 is TGCAGTGCTAGCAGTCGGATTAGCGGCTCCTACGAGCAGTACTTC. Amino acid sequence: CSASSRISGSYEQYF.

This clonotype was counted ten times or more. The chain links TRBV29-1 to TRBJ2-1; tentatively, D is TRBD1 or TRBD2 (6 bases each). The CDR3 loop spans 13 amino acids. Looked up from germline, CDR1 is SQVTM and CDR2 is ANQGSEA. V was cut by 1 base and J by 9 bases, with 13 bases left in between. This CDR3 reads CSVEGGGGVEQFF. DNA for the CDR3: TGCAGCGTTGAAGGAGGAGGGGGAGTTGAGCAGTTCTTC.

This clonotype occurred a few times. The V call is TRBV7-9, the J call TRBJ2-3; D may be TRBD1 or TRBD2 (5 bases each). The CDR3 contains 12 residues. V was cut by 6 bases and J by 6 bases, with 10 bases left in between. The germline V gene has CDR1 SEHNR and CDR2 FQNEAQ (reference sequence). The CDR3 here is CASSWGRDTQYF. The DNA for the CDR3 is TGTGCCAGCAGTTGGGGACGGGATACGCAGTATTTT. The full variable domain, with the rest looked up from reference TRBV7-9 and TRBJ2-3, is DTGVSQNPRHKITKRGQNVTFRCDPISEHNRLYWYRQTLGQGPEFLTYFQNEAQLEKSRLLSDRFSAERPKGSFSTLEIQRTEQGDSAMYLCASSWGRDTQYFGPGTRLTVL.

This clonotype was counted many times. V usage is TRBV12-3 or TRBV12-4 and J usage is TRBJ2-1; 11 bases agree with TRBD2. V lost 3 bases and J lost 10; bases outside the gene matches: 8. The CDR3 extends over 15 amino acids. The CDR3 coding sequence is TGTGCCAGCAGTTTGTTACTAGCGGGAGTAGGCGAGCAGTTCTTC. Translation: CASSLLLAGVGEQFF.

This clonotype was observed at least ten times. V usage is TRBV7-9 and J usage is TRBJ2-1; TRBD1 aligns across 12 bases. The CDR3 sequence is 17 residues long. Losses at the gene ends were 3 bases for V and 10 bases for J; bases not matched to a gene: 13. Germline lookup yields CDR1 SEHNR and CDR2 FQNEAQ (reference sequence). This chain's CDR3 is CASSFEPSGTGGEEQFF. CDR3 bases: TGTGCCAGCAGCTTCGAACCTTCCGGGACAGGGGGCGAGGAGCAGTTCTTC. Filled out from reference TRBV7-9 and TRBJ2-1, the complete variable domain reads DTGVSQNPRHKITKRGQNVTFRCDPISEHNRLYWYRQTLGQGPEFLTYFQNEAQLEKSRLLSDRFSAERPKGSFSTLEIQRTEQGDSAMYLCASSFEPSGTGGEEQFFGPGTRLTVL.

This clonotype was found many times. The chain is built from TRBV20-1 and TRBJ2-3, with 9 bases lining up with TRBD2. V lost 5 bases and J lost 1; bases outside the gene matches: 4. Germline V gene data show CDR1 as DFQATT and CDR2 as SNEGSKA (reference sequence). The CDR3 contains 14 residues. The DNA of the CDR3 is TGCAGTGCTCTTAGCGGGAGTGGCACAGATACGCAGTATTTT. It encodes CSALSGSGTDTQYF.

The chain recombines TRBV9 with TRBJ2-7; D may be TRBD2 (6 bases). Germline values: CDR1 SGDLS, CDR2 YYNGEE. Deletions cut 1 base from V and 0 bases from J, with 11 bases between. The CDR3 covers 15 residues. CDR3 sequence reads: CASSVCGSGSYEQYF. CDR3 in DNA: TGTGCCAGCAGCGTATGCGGTAGCGGCTCCTACGAGCAGTACTTC.

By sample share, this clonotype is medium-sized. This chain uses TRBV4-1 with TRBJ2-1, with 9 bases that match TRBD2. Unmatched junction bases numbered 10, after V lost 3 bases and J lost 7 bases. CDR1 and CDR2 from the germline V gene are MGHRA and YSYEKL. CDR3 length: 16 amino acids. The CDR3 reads CASSHPPGGRGNEQFF. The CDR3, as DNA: TGCGCCAGCAGCCATCCACCTGGCGGGAGGGGGAATGAGCAGTTCTTC.

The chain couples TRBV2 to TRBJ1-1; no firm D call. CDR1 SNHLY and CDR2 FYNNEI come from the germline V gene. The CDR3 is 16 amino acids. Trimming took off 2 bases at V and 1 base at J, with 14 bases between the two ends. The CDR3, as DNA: TGTGCCAGCAGTGAATCTAGACTGGGCAGGAACACTGAAGCTTTCTTT. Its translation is CASSESRLGRNTEAFF.

CDR3 sequence: CASSWSSGSNEQFF. CDR3 coding DNA: TGTGCCAGTAGTTGGTCTAGCGGGAGTAATGAGCAGTTCTTC. The rearrangement links TRBV19 to TRBJ2-1, with TRBD2 matching over 10 bases. The germline CDR1 and CDR2 sequences are LNHDA and SQIVND (reference sequence). CDR3 size: 14 residues. Losses at the gene ends were 5 bases for V and 7 bases for J; bases not matched to a gene: 5.